The clone carrying this T cell receptor beta chain was seen at least ten times. Its antigen is still unknown. The entry originates in a study of T cell repertoires in cytomegalovirus infection. At the level of the study: Matching HLA type and CMV infection were both indicated by public TCR beta signatures. Study-level points and caveats: CMV-specific HLA-C-restricted TCR beta clonotypes dominated the ex vivo response. Cumulative frequency (of public TCR beta family members) identified carriers of CMV plus the relevant HLA.

In TCRdb, the reads were re-called with MiXCR into one record per CDR3 protein. Among approximately 76,000 distinct CDR3 sequences listed, roughly 3.5% were seen once. The CDR3 is made up of 12 amino acids. V was cut by 4 bases and J by 4 bases, with 10 bases left in between. Germline V gene lookup returns CDR1 SQVTM and CDR2 ANQGSEA. The sample taken for sequencing was PBMCs. The sequence came from a human donor in good health (CMV status not recorded). Some clones in this sample may be carry-over from other donors' samples. The chain combines TRBV29-1 with TRBJ2-5, with D possibly matching TRBD2 (6 bases). DNA for the CDR3: TGCAGCGTTGCGGGGGTTGGAGAGACCCAGTACTTC. Translated, it gives CSVAGVGETQYF.